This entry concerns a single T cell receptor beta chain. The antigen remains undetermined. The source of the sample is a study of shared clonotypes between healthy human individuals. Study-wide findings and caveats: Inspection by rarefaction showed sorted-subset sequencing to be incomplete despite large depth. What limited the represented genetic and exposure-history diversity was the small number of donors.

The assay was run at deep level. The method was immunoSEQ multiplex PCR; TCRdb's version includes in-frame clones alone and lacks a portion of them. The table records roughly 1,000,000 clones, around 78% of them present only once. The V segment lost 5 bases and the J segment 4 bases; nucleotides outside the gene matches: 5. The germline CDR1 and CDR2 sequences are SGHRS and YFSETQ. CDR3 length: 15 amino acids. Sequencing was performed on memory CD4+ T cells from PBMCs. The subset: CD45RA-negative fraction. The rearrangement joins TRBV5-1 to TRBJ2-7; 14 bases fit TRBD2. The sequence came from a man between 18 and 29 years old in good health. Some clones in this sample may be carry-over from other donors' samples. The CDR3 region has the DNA TGCGCCAGCAGGGGACTAGCGGGAGCCCTATACGAGCAGTACTTC. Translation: CASRGLAGALYEQYF.